This passage covers 28 T cell receptor beta chains from one sample sequenced in a study of blood T cell repertoires in COVID-19. Measured with immunoSEQ multiplex PCR; TCRdb has only the in-frame clones, and not every one. The sample includes approximately 670,000 clones, about 87% seen only once; the top ten take 0.2% to 0.3%. The sequencing sample was made of peripheral blood. The receptors stem from a woman in her late teens or twenties with acute or convalescent COVID-19.

This clone was observed a single time. The chain couples TRBV12-3 or TRBV12-4 to TRBJ2-1; 10 bases align to TRBD2. The CDR3 runs 13 residues. Germline trimming cut 5 bases from V and 6 bases from J; bases unmatched to any gene: 1. CDR3 amino acids: CASSKRGGNEQFF. For the CDR3, the DNA is TGTGCCAGCAGTAAGCGGGGGGGCAATGAGCAGTTCTTC.

This clone was detected a few times. This chain connects TRBV3-1 (or the pseudogene TRBV3-2) to TRBJ1-3; 9 nucleotides line up with TRBD1. The germline V gene has CDR1 LGHDT and CDR2 YNNKEL (reference sequence). The CDR3 has 16 residues. The V segment lost 2 bases and the J segment 4 bases; nucleotides outside the gene matches: 6. The CDR3 loop reads CASSQWGQGPGNTIYF. In nucleotides, the CDR3 is TGTGCCAGCAGCCAATGGGGACAGGGTCCAGGAAACACCATATATTTT.

Note on this clone: This sample includes further DNA sequences coding for the same CDR3. The chain couples TRBV5-1 to TRBJ1-5, with 9 bases aligning to TRBD1. The CDR3 has 14 amino acids. Trimming at V came to 3 bases and at J to 4 bases, leaving 2 bases not matched to a gene. Germline V gene data show CDR1 as SGHRS and CDR2 as YFSETQ. CDR3 residues: CASSSGTGNQPQHF. CDR3 coding DNA: TGCGCCAGCAGCTCAGGGACAGGGAATCAGCCCCAGCATTTT.

The rearrangement uses TRBV9 and TRBJ1-2, with D unclear. Trimming shortened V by 3 bases and J by 7 bases, and 13 bases separated the two germline ends. Germline loops: CDR1 SGDLS, CDR2 YYNGEE. CDR3 length: 13 amino acids. DNA of the CDR3: TGTGCCAGCAGCGCACAAAATAAGATTGGCTACACCTTC. Its protein product is CASSAQNKIGYTF.

The V call is TRBV27, the J call TRBJ2-1; 8 nucleotides line up with TRBD2. This CDR3 comprises 14 residues. The ends lost 6 bases at V and 8 bases at J; junction bases unmatched: 9. Germline CDR1 reads MNHEY; CDR2 reads SMNVEV (reference sequence). The CDR3 loop reads CASRFSGGPDEQFF. CDR3 DNA: TGTGCCAGCAGATTCAGCGGGGGCCCGGATGAGCAGTTCTTC.

The V call is TRBV7-2, the J call TRBJ2-2; tentative D call: TRBD2 (7 bases). Trimming pared 5 bases from V and 4 bases from J, leaving 14 bases between. CDR1 is SGHTA and CDR2 is FQGNSA in the germline V gene. The CDR3 extends over 15 amino acids. The CDR3 sequence is CASSLWRGGTGELFF. The CDR3 coding sequence is TGTGCCAGCAGCCTCTGGAGGGGGGGCACCGGGGAGCTGTTTTTT. The full variable domain, with the rest looked up from reference TRBV7-2 and TRBJ2-2, is GAGVSQSPSNKVTEKGKDVELRCDPISGHTALYWYRQSLGQGLEFLIYFQGNSAPDKSGLPSDRFSAERTGGSVSTLTIQRTQQEDSAVYLCASSLWRGGTGELFFGEGSRLTVL.

This chain joins TRBV6-2 or TRBV6-3 and TRBJ2-7; 8 nucleotides line up with TRBD2. The CDR3 is made up of 16 amino acids. With 5 bases clipped from V and 2 bases from J, the junction kept 11 bases outside the gene matches. Germline V gene data show CDR1 as MNHEY and CDR2 as SVGEGT. The CDR3 nucleotides are TGTGCCAGCAGTGGGCCGATAGCGGGGAAAGCCTACGAGCAGTACTTC. Protein: CASSGPIAGKAYEQYF.

The chain uses TRBV6-6 and TRBJ1-5, with unresolved D. V was cut by 7 bases and J by 0 bases, with 13 bases left in between. Germline CDR1 and CDR2: MNHNY and SVGAGI (reference sequence). CDR3 size: 15 residues. In DNA form, the CDR3 reads TGTGCCAGCAATTGGGTCGGAGATAGCAATCAGCCCCAGCATTTT. Amino acid sequence: CASNWVGDSNQPQHF.

This clone occurred a few times. The chain is built from TRBV6-2 or TRBV6-3 and TRBJ1-3; D gene unclear. In germline, CDR1 is MNHEY, CDR2 SVGEGT. There are 10 residues in the CDR3. V was shortened by 4 bases and J by 7 bases, with 2 bases between the two germline ends. The CDR3 sequence: CASSSNTIYF. CDR3 bases: TGTGCCAGCAGTTCTAACACCATATATTTT.

This chain links TRBV9 with TRBJ2-7; 9 nucleotides agree with TRBD1. The V segment lost 0 bases and the J segment 4 bases; nucleotides outside the gene matches: 8. CDR1 and CDR2 from the germline V gene are SGDLS and YYNGEE. The CDR3 totals 16 residues. The CDR3 bases are TGTGCCAGCAGCGTAGATTGGACAGGGGTCATATACGAGCAGTACTTC. This translates into CASSVDWTGVIYEQYF.

The chain's CDR3 is CASSPGGYNEQFF. The CDR3, as DNA: TGTGCCAGCAGCCCAGGAGGTTACAATGAGCAGTTCTTC. The rearrangement links TRBV12-3 or TRBV12-4 to TRBJ2-1; perhaps TRBD2 as D (5 bases). There are 13 residues in the CDR3. Trimming took off 6 bases at V and 4 bases at J, with 10 bases between the two ends.

This rearrangement joins TRBV7-2 to TRBJ1-5; D possibly corresponds to TRBD1 (5 bases). CDR1 and CDR2 from the germline V gene are SGHTA and FQGNSA. V shed 2 bases and J shed 4 bases, with 15 bases lying between them. The CDR3 sequence is 16 residues long. As DNA, the CDR3 is TGTGCCAGCAGCTTACGGGCCAGGGCCCTTAATCAGCCCCAGCATTTT. This sequence encodes CASSLRARALNQPQHF.

This clone was counted a few times. The chain recombines TRBV6-4 with TRBJ1-2; D may be TRBD1 (5 bases). Per the germline V gene, CDR1 is MRHNA and CDR2 is SNTAGT. Trimming removed 6 bases at V and 1 base at J, with 18 bases between. The CDR3 extends over 16 amino acids. The CDR3 here is CASRFFYTGLNYGYTF. CDR3 DNA: TGTGCCAGCAGGTTCTTCTACACAGGCCTTAACTATGGCTACACCTTC.

The V gene is TRBV2, the J gene TRBJ1-1; the match to TRBD1 covers 10 bases. CDR3 length equals 16 residues. CDR1 and CDR2 (germline): SNHLY, FYNNEI. V trimming: 5 bases; J trimming: 0 bases; junction bases outside the gene matches: 6. DNA for the CDR3: TGTGCCAGCAGTACGACAGGGGGCGCGGTGAACACTGAAGCTTTCTTT. This gives the protein CASSTTGGAVNTEAFF.

This chain links TRBV2 with TRBJ2-7; no firm D call. Germline V lookup: CDR1 SNHLY, CDR2 FYNNEI. V dropped 10 bases and J dropped 2 bases, with 15 bases sitting between them. CDR3 length: 13 amino acids. CDR3 nucleotide sequence: TGTGCCACCCTTTTCCCCCCCGCCTACGAGCAGTACTTC. Its protein is CATLFPPAYEQYF. The full variable domain, its missing parts supplied by reference TRBV2 and TRBJ2-7, is EPEVTQTPSHQVTQMGQEVILRCVPISNHLYFYWYRQILGQKVEFLVSFYNNEISEKSEIFDDQFSVERPDGSNFTLKIRSTKLEDSAMYFCATLFPPAYEQYFGPGTRLTVT.

This chain joins TRBV6-5 and TRBJ1-1; D may be TRBD1 (6 bases). Germline-derived CDR1 and CDR2 are MNHEY and SVGAGI. V was trimmed by 8 bases and J by 4 bases, leaving 14 bases between them. This CDR3 is 13 amino acids long. CDR3: CASSLGHSTEAFF. DNA for the CDR3: TGTGCCAGCTCCCTGGGACATTCCACTGAAGCTTTCTTT.

The genes are TRBV7-8 and TRBJ1-4, with 8 bases matching TRBD1. Trimming took 5 bases from V and 6 from J; bases not matched to a gene: 17. The CDR3 is 18 residues long. Germline V gene lookup returns CDR1 SGHVS and CDR2 FQNEAQ. The CDR3 DNA sequence: TGTGCCAGCAGCCCAGGGGGCGCTTACGGTTTGGTGGATGAAAAACTGTTTTTT. Amino acids: CASSPGGAYGLVDEKLFF.

The chain joins TRBV18 to TRBJ1-2; tentative D call: TRBD1 (5 bases). The germline V and J ends were trimmed by 3 bases and 6 bases, with 17 bases remaining between them. In germline, CDR1 is KGHSH, CDR2 LQKENI. The CDR3 runs 15 residues. The CDR3 loop reads CASSPFSGGRDGYTF. Here the CDR3 DNA reads TGTGCCAGCTCACCGTTCTCCGGGGGAAGGGATGGCTACACCTTC.

The chain couples TRBV6-6 to TRBJ2-2, with D maybe TRBD1 (6 bases). V dropped 6 bases and J dropped 5 bases, with 13 bases sitting between them. The CDR3 runs to 14 residues. The germline V gene encodes CDR1 MNHNY and CDR2 SVGAGI (reference sequence). The CDR3 loop is CASSLLGTTGELFF. In DNA, the CDR3 is TGTGCCAGCAGCCTACTGGGGACAACCGGGGAGCTGTTTTTT.

V is TRBV6-2 or TRBV6-3 and J is TRBJ2-3; 8 nucleotides align to TRBD1. CDR3 length: 17 amino acids. V gave up 5 bases and J gave up 2 bases; unmatched junction bases: 12. Germline V gene data show CDR1 as MNHEY and CDR2 as SVGEGT. In nucleotides, the CDR3 is TGTGCCAGCAGTCGGACAGGGAACAGACTCTCCACAGATACGCAGTATTTT. This gives the protein CASSRTGNRLSTDTQYF.

V is TRBV19 and J is TRBJ1-5; a possible D gene is TRBD1 (5 bases). Trimming took off 0 bases at V and 7 bases at J, with 13 bases between the two ends. Germline V gene lookup returns CDR1 LNHDA and CDR2 SQIVND (reference sequence). The CDR3 is made up of 15 amino acids. Here the CDR3 reads CASSIDRAGRQPQHF. CDR3 DNA: TGTGCCAGTAGTATAGATCGGGCAGGGCGACAGCCCCAGCATTTT.

J is TRBJ1-2 and V is TRBV4-1; perhaps TRBD1 as D (5 bases). The ends were cut back, 0 bases at V and 4 bases at J, with 15 bases in the middle. Germline values: CDR1 MGHRA, CDR2 YSYEKL. The CDR3 runs to 16 residues. The CDR3 sequence is CASSQEFGGASYGYTF. The CDR3 DNA is TGCGCCAGCAGCCAAGAATTTGGTGGGGCCAGCTATGGCTACACCTTC.

V gene TRBV18 combines with J gene TRBJ1-3; D remains ambiguous. CDR1 and CDR2 (germline): KGHSH, LQKENI. With 4 bases removed from V and 3 bases from J, the gap between germline ends came to 4 bases. This CDR3 is 12 amino acids long. CDR3: CASSLDGNTIYF. For the CDR3, the DNA is TGTGCCAGCTCACTAGATGGAAACACCATATATTTT.

The chain recombines TRBV25-1 with TRBJ1-1; 7 bases map to TRBD1. The CDR3 is 13 residues long. Trimming removed 5 bases from V and 3 bases from J; junction bases left unmatched: 3. The germline V gene has CDR1 MGHDK and CDR2 SYGVNS. CDR3 DNA sequence: TGTGCCAGCAGTTCCACAGGGGACACTGAAGCTTTCTTT. It yields the protein CASSSTGDTEAFF.

This chain uses TRBV3-1 (or the pseudogene TRBV3-2) with TRBJ1-2; D might be TRBD1 (5 bases). V lost 0 bases and J lost 7, with 12 bases in between. Per germline, CDR1 LGHDT and CDR2 YNNKEL (reference sequence). This CDR3 has 14 amino acids. The CDR3 sequence: CASSQDLVQGGYTF. In nucleotides, the CDR3 is TGTGCCAGCAGCCAAGATCTTGTCCAGGGTGGCTACACCTTC.

The rearrangement uses TRBV19 and TRBJ1-1; possible D gene TRBD1, 6 bases. Trimming took 6 bases from V and 5 from J, leaving 13 bases between them. CDR3 length: 13 residues. Germline V gives CDR1 LNHDA, CDR2 SQIVND (reference sequence). The CDR3 sequence is CASSPYRATEAFF. CDR3 bases: TGTGCCAGTAGCCCCTACAGGGCTACTGAAGCTTTCTTT.

The chain couples TRBV4-1 to TRBJ2-7, with D unresolved. The CDR3 extends over 14 amino acids. The germline V gene encodes CDR1 MGHRA and CDR2 YSYEKL. V was clipped by 1 base and J by 4 bases, with 11 bases between them. This chain's CDR3 is CASSQGSQFYEQYF. DNA of the CDR3: TGCGCCAGCAGCCAAGGATCACAATTTTACGAGCAGTACTTC.

V usage is TRBV6-5 and J usage is TRBJ1-1; TRBD1 might be the D (5 bases). Germline V gene lookup returns CDR1 MNHEY and CDR2 SVGAGI. Trimming took 7 bases from V and 3 from J, leaving 15 bases between them. This CDR3 has 14 residues. The CDR3 nucleotides read TGTGCCAGCATTCAGGGTGGGGGGGACACTGAAGCTTTCTTT. Translating gives CASIQGGGDTEAFF.